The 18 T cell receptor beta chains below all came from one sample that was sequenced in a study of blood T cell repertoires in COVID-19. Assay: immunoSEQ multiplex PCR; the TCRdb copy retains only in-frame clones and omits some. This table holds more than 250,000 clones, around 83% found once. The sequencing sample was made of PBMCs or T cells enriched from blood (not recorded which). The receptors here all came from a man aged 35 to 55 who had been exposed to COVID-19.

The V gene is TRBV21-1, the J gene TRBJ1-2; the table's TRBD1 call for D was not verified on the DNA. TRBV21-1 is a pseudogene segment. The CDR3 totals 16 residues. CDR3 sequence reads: CASSLPRGHTPYGYTF. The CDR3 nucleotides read TGTGCCAGCAGCCTTCCTAGGGGACATACTCCCTATGGCTACACCTTC.

The DNA for the CDR3 is TGTGCCAGCAGCTCAACCCGACAGTCAACTAATGAAAAACTGTTTTTT. This encodes CASSSTRQSTNEKLFF. This chain joins TRBV5-8 and TRBJ1-4; TRBD1 is a possible D gene (5 bases). Germline V gene lookup returns CDR1 SGHTS and CDR2 YDEGEE. The CDR3 is 16 amino acids. V dropped 3 bases and J dropped 0 bases, with 12 bases sitting between them.

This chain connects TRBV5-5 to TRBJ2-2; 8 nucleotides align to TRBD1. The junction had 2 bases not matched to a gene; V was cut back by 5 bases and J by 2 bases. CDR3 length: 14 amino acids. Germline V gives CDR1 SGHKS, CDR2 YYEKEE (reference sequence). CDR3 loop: CASRQGGNTGELFF. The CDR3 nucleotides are TGTGCCAGCAGACAGGGGGGAAACACCGGGGAGCTGTTTTTT.

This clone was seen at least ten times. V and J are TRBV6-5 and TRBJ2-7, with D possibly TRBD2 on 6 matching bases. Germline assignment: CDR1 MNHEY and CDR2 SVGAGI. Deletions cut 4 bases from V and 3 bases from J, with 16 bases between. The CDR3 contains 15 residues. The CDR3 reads CASSSRHPGGYEQYF. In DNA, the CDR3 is TGTGCCAGCAGTTCTCGACACCCCGGGGGCTACGAGCAGTACTTC.

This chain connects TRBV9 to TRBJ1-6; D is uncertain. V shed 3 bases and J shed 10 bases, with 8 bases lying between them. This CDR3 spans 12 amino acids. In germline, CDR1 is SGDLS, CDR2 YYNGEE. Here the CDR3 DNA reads TGTGCCAGCAGCGGGGGAGAGTCACCCCTCCACTTT. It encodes CASSGGESPLHF.

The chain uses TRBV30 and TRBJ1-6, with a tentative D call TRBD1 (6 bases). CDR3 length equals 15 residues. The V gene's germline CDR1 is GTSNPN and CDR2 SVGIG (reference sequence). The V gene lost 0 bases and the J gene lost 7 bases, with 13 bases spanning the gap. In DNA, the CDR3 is TGTGCCTGGAGTGTACTTCCGGGGGGCAATTCACCCCTCCACTTT. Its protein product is CAWSVLPGGNSPLHF.

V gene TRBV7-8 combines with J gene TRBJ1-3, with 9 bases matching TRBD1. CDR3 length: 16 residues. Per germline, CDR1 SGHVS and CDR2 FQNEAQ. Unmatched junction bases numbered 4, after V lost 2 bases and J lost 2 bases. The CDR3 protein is CASSLSGQGTGNTIYF. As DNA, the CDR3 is TGTGCCAGCAGCTTATCGGGACAGGGAACTGGAAACACCATATATTTT.

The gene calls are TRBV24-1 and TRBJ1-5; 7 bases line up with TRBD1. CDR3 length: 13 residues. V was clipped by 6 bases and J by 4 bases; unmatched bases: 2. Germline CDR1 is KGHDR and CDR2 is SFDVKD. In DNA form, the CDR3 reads TGTGCCACCAGTTCAGGGGGAAATCAGCCCCAGCATTTT. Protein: CATSSGGNQPQHF.

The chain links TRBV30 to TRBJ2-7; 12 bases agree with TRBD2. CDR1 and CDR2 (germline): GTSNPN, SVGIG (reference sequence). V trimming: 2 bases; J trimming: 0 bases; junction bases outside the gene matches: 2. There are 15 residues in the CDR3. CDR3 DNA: TGTGCCTGGAGTCCTAGCGGGAGGGGCTCCTACGAGCAGTACTTC. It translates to CAWSPSGRGSYEQYF.

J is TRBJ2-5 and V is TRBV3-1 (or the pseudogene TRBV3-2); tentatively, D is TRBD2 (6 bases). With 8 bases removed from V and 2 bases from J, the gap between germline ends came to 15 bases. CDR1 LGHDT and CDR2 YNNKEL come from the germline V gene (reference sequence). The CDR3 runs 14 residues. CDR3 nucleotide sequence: TGTGCCAGCTCGGTAGCGGTTCTACAAGAGACCCAGTACTTC. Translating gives CASSVAVLQETQYF.

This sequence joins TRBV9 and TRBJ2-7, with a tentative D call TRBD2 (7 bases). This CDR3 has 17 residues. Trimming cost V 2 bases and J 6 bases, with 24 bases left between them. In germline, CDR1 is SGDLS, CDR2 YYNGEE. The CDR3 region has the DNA TGTGCCAGCAGCGTGGGGGGAGGGAACAGGGCGAGGAGCGAGCAGTACTTC. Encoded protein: CASSVGGGNRARSEQYF.

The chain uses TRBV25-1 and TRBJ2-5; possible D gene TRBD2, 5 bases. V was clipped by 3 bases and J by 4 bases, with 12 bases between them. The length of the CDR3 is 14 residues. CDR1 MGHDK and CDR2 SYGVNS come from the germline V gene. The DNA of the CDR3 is TGTGCCAGCAGTGACAAGCCCCGGGGAGAGACCCAGTACTTC. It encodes CASSDKPRGETQYF.

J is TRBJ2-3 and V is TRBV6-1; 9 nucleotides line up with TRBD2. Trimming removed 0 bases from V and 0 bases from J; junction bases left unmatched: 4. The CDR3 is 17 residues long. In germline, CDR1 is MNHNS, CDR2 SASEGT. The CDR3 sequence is CASSEARTSVSTDTQYF. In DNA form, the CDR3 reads TGTGCCAGCAGTGAAGCCAGGACTAGCGTGAGCACAGATACGCAGTATTTT.

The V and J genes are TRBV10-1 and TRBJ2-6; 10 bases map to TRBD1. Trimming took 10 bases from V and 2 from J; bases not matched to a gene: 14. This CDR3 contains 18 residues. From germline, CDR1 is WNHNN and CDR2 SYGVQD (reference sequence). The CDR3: CAIPTGGCGGTGANVLTF. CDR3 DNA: TGCGCCATTCCGACAGGGGGCTGTGGAGGAACTGGGGCCAACGTCCTGACTTTC.

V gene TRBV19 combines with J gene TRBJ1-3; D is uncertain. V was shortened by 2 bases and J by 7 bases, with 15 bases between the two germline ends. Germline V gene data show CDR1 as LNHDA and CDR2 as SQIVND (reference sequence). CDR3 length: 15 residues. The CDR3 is CASSIQADGGNTIYF. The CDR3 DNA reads TGTGCCAGTAGTATACAGGCGGATGGAGGTAACACCATATATTTT.

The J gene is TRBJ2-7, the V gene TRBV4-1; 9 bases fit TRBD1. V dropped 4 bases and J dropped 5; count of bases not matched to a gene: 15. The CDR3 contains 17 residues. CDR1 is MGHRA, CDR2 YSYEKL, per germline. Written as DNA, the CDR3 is TGCGCCAGCAGCCTATACAATCCGGGACAGGGTCTAGACGAGCAGTACTTC. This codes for CASSLYNPGQGLDEQYF.

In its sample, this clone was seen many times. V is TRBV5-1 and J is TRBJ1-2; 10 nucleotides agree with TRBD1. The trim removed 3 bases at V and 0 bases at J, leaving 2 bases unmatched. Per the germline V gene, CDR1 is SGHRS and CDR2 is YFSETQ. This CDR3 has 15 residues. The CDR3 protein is CASSWGQGSNYGYTF. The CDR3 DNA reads TGCGCCAGCAGCTGGGGACAGGGGTCTAACTATGGCTACACCTTC.

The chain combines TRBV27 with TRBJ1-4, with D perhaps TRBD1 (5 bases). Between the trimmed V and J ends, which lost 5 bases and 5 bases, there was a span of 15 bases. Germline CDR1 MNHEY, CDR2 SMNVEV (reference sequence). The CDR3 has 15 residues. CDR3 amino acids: CASSRGSEPNEKLFF. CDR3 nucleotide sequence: TGTGCCAGCAGTCGGGGGTCAGAGCCAAATGAAAAACTGTTTTTT.